Each of the 11 T cell receptor beta chains below was sequenced from the same sample in a study of OX40 agonist ivuxolimab in advanced cancers. The data were produced by immunoSEQ multiplex PCR, yet TCRdb's version contains in-frame clones alone and is incomplete. The sample has roughly 19,000 clones, 75% to 95% seen once. The sequences come from CD4+ or CD8+ T cells sorted from blood, collected in a trial of the OX40 agonist ivuxolimab. The receptors shown here come from an adult with an advanced solid tumor such as melanoma, head and neck, liver or kidney cancer.

CDR3 amino acids: CASSLNAPGLAGIYEQYF. CDR3 nucleotides: TGTGCCAGCAGCCTAAACGCACCGGGACTAGCGGGAATCTACGAGCAGTACTTC. The chain recombines TRBV11-2 with TRBJ2-7; 13 bases align to TRBD2. Germline CDR1 is SGHAT and CDR2 is FQNNGV. J lost 3 bases, V lost 5 bases, and 13 bases had no gene match. The CDR3 has 18 amino acids.

The chain joins TRBV5-1 to TRBJ2-7; TRBD1 agrees at 11 bases. The CDR3 is 14 residues long. Germline CDR1 reads SGHRS; CDR2 reads YFSETQ. V gave up 4 bases and J gave up 5 bases; unmatched junction bases: 5. CDR3 sequence: CASSIGTGGDEQYF. The CDR3 region has the DNA TGCGCCAGCAGCATAGGGACAGGGGGAGACGAGCAGTACTTC.

The chain uses TRBV7-9 and TRBJ1-2; a weak D match, TRBD1 (6 bases). V was shortened by 1 base and J by 4 bases, with 19 bases between the two germline ends. Germline lookup yields CDR1 SEHNR and CDR2 FQNEAQ (reference sequence). The CDR3 totals 17 residues. The CDR3 loop is CASSLDPATGGGYGYTF. The DNA for the CDR3 is TGTGCCAGCAGCTTAGACCCTGCGACAGGCGGGGGCTATGGCTACACCTTC.

V is TRBV6-1 and J is TRBJ2-2, with 9 bases lining up with TRBD1. CDR1 MNHNS and CDR2 SASEGT come from the germline V gene. The CDR3 totals 17 residues. V lost 1 base and J lost 5; bases outside the gene matches: 8. This chain's CDR3 is CASSEGGQGFWTGELFF. The CDR3 bases are TGTGCCAGCAGTGAAGGAGGACAGGGGTTTTGGACCGGGGAGCTGTTTTTT.

In this sample, this clone turned up a few times. The genes are TRBV21-1 and TRBJ1-6; the D call TRBD1 from the table was never checked on the DNA. TRBV21-1 is labeled a pseudogene. The CDR3 extends over 17 amino acids. The CDR3 sequence: CASSIGDSWDYNSPLHF. The CDR3, as DNA: TGTGCCAGCAGCATAGGGGACAGTTGGGACTATAATTCACCCCTCCACTTT.

This clone was observed a handful of times. CDR3 amino acids: CASSQDRVRRTEAFF. DNA for the CDR3: TGTGCCAGCAGCCAAGATCGGGTAAGGCGCACTGAAGCTTTCTTT. The chain couples TRBV14 to TRBJ1-1; the D is unclear. V was clipped by 0 bases and J by 4 bases, with 12 bases between them. The CDR3 spans 15 residues. CDR1 and CDR2 (germline): SGHDN, FVKESK.

The chain is built from TRBV7-9 and TRBJ1-5; no clear D. The germline V gene encodes CDR1 SEHNR and CDR2 FQNEAQ (reference sequence). CDR3 size: 13 residues. The V end lost 1 base, the J end lost 3 bases, and 4 bases lay between the germline ends. CDR3 DNA sequence: TGTGCCAGCAGCTTAGGGGACAATCAGCCCCAGCATTTT. Translated: CASSLGDNQPQHF.

This chain uses TRBV2 with TRBJ2-7; TRBD1 might be the D (5 bases). Trimming pared 8 bases from V and 3 bases from J, leaving 17 bases between. Looked up from germline, CDR1 is SNHLY and CDR2 is FYNNEI. The CDR3 runs 14 residues. The CDR3 here is CASSPQGAIYEQYF. The CDR3 DNA follows: TGTGCCAGCTCTCCTCAAGGGGCCATCTACGAGCAGTACTTC.

This sequence joins TRBV5-1 and TRBJ2-1; TRBD2 matches at 13 bases. Losses at the gene ends were 7 bases for V and 1 base for J; bases not matched to a gene: 11. The CDR3 is 18 amino acids. Germline values: CDR1 SGHRS, CDR2 YFSETQ. CDR3 region: CASGGLAGAQGSYNEQFF. In DNA form, the CDR3 reads TGCGCCAGCGGCGGACTAGCGGGGGCCCAGGGGTCCTACAATGAGCAGTTCTTC.

The chain couples TRBV30 to TRBJ1-1; D might be TRBD1 (5 bases). This CDR3 region has 13 residues. Germline CDR1 reads GTSNPN; CDR2 reads SVGIG (reference sequence). V gave up 3 bases and J gave up 1 base, with 9 bases separating them. The CDR3 DNA is TGTGCCTGGAGGCAGGGTTCGAACACTGAAGCTTTCTTT. As protein: CAWRQGSNTEAFF.

This chain connects TRBV5-8 to TRBJ1-6; D unresolved. The length of the CDR3 is 17 residues. Germline CDR1 SGHTS, CDR2 YDEGEE. V lost 3 bases to trimming and J lost 0 bases, with 13 bases between them. For the CDR3, the DNA is TGTGCCAGCAGCTCCGGGCTTTATAGCTCCTATAATTCACCCCTCCACTTT. Translating gives CASSSGLYSSYNSPLHF.